Below are 10 T cell receptor beta chains sequenced from a single sample in a study of cytomegalovirus exposure and HLA in healthy donors. 60 Vbeta and 13 Jbeta primers were used in PCR. Measured with immunoSEQ multiplex PCR; TCRdb has only the in-frame clones, and not every one. The data hold 110,000 or so clones, with over 70% observed a single time. Sequenced: PBMCs. Receptors originate from a male donor in good health and CMV-seronegative.

The chain combines TRBV9 with TRBJ2-1, with 10 nucleotides matching TRBD2. The CDR3 covers 16 residues. V dropped 0 bases and J dropped 8; count of bases not matched to a gene: 8. The V gene's germline CDR1 is SGDLS and CDR2 YYNGEE. The CDR3 nucleotides are TGTGCCAGCAGCGTAGCTGGGCTAGCGGGAGTTGATGAGCAGTTCTTC. Translated: CASSVAGLAGVDEQFF.

This clone has just a few counts. The chain recombines TRBV27 with TRBJ1-5; a weak D match, TRBD1 (6 bases). Germline V lookup: CDR1 MNHEY, CDR2 SMNVEV (reference sequence). V lost 5 bases, J lost 7 bases, and 24 bases lay in between. This CDR3 region has 17 residues. Here the CDR3 DNA reads TGTGCCAGCAGTCCTCGTGAGACAGGTTGGGATGGACAGCCCCAGCATTTT. It encodes CASSPRETGWDGQPQHF.

DNA of the CDR3: TGTGCCAGCAGCGTGGCCCCCAGCACAGATACGCAGTATTTT. It yields the protein CASSVAPSTDTQYF. The chain combines TRBV9 with TRBJ2-3; the D is unclear. The germline gives CDR1 SGDLS, CDR2 YYNGEE. Trimming took 2 bases from V and 0 from J, leaving 7 bases between them. There are 14 residues in the CDR3. The whole variable domain, filled in from reference TRBV9 and TRBJ2-3, reads DSGVTQTPKHLITATGQRVTLRCSPRSGDLSVYWYQQSLDQGLQFLIQYYNGEERAKGNILERFSAQQFPDLHSELNLSSLELGDSALYFCASSVAPSTDTQYFGPGTRLTVL.

There are a few counts of this clone. The chain couples TRBV29-1 to TRBJ2-5, with a weak D call TRBD1 (6 bases). CDR1 SQVTM and CDR2 ANQGSEA come from the germline V gene. Trimming cost V 5 bases and J 1 base, with 8 bases left between them. The CDR3 runs to 12 residues. Here the CDR3 DNA reads TGCAGCGTTAAACAGGGCCAAGAGACCCAGTACTTC. It is translated as CSVKQGQETQYF.

The rearrangement uses TRBV5-1 and TRBJ1-2; a possible D gene is TRBD1 (5 bases). The ends were cut back, 0 bases at V and 3 bases at J, with 6 bases in the middle. This CDR3 is built from 13 residues. Germline values: CDR1 SGHRS, CDR2 YFSETQ. CDR3 amino acids: CASSLEQDYGYTF. The CDR3, as DNA: TGCGCCAGCAGCTTGGAACAGGACTATGGCTACACCTTC.

Remarks on this clone: This CDR3 is also generated by other DNA sequences in the sample. CDR3 sequence reads: CASSLGQMNTEAFF. As DNA, the CDR3 is TGCGCCAGCAGCCTGGGACAGATGAACACTGAAGCTTTCTTT. V and J are TRBV5-1 and TRBJ1-1; TRBD1 aligns across 7 bases. This CDR3 contains 14 residues. CDR1 is SGHRS, CDR2 YFSETQ, per germline. Germline trimming cut 4 bases from V and 0 bases from J; bases unmatched to any gene: 3. The whole variable domain, filled in from reference TRBV5-1 and TRBJ1-1, reads KAGVTQTPRYLIKTRGQQVTLSCSPISGHRSVSWYQQTPGQGLQFLFEYFSETQRNKGNFPGRFSGRQFSNSRSEMNVSTLELGDSALYLCASSLGQMNTEAFFGQGTRLTVV.

The chain uses TRBV10-1 and TRBJ1-1; D may be TRBD1 (5 bases). The CDR3 has 14 amino acids. Trimming left V 2 bases short and J 5 bases short, with 12 bases between. The germline V gene encodes CDR1 WNHNN and CDR2 SYGVQD (reference sequence). This CDR3 is CASSELNRGTEAFF. CDR3 nucleotides: TGCGCCAGCAGTGAGCTGAACCGGGGGACTGAAGCTTTCTTT.

This clone was counted only a few times. CDR3 sequence (DNA): TGTGCCAGCAGCTTGGGCAGATTAGGGGAGCTGTTTTTT. Amino acid sequence: CASSLGRLGELFF. This chain connects TRBV5-6 to TRBJ2-2; D not certain. The CDR3 totals 13 residues. V lost 0 bases, J lost 8 bases, and 8 bases lay in between. Germline V gene data show CDR1 as SGHDT and CDR2 as YYEEEE.

This chain connects TRBV9 to TRBJ2-2; possible D gene TRBD1, 5 bases. V was shortened by 2 bases and J by 3 bases, with 11 bases between the two germline ends. Per germline, CDR1 SGDLS and CDR2 YYNGEE. There are 15 residues in the CDR3. The CDR3 sequence is CASSVSRTYTGELFF. Written as DNA, the CDR3 is TGTGCCAGCAGCGTCTCCAGGACATACACCGGGGAGCTGTTTTTT.

This chain links TRBV5-4 with TRBJ2-5; weak D call: TRBD1 (6 bases). The CDR3 contains 15 residues. V was shortened by 1 base and J by 1 base, with 11 bases between the two germline ends. Germline V gene lookup returns CDR1 SGHNT and CDR2 YYREEE (reference sequence). CDR3 in amino acids: CASSLRQAFQETQYF. The CDR3 region has the DNA TGTGCCAGCAGCTTGAGACAGGCCTTCCAAGAGACCCAGTACTTC.